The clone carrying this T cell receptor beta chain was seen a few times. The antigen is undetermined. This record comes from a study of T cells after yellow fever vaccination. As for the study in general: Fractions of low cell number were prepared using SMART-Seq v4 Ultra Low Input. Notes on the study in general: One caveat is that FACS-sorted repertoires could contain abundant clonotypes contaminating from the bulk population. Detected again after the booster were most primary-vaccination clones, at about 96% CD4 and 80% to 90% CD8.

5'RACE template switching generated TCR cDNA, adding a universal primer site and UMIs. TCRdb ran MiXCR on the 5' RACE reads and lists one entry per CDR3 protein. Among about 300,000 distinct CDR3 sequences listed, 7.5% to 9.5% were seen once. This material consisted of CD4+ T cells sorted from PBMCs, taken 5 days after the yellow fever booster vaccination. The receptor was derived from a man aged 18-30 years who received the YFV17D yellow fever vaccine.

Here the CDR3 DNA reads TGTGCCAGCAGTGGCTTGGGACAGGGGGGTAGTCTTGGGGCCAACGTCCTGACTTTC. Its translation: CASSGLGQGGSLGANVLTF. The rearrangement uses TRBV6-5 and TRBJ2-6; 11 nucleotides agree with TRBD1. This CDR3 spans 19 amino acids. Trimming cost V 5 bases and J 3 bases; bases outside gene matches: 12. Germline V CDR1 and CDR2: MNHEY, SVGAGI.